This passage covers 28 T cell receptor beta chains from one sample sequenced in a study of T cell repertoires in cytomegalovirus infection. In TCRdb, the reads were re-called with MiXCR into one record per CDR3 protein. The repertoire holds approximately 770,000 distinct CDR3 sequences, with around 29% as singletons. What these receptors recognize is not known. The sample consisted of cultured CD8+ T cells from PBMCs, taken from culture after CMV antigen stimulation. The receptors were gathered from a human donor in good health (CMV status not recorded). Some clones in this sample may be carry-over from other donors' samples.

DNA for the CDR3: TGTGCCAGCAGTTTATCATGGGGACAGCCCCAGCATTTT. Protein: CASSLSWGQPQHF. V is TRBV27 and J is TRBJ1-5; no reliable D call. This CDR3 comprises 13 residues. CDR1 and CDR2 (germline): MNHEY, SMNVEV (reference sequence). V was trimmed by 0 bases and J by 7 bases, leaving 7 bases between them.

This clonotype was detected once. The conserved phenylalanine or tryptophan normally closing the CDR3 is absent here, so this likely arose from a read error. The CDR3 DNA is TGCGCCAGCAGCCAAGTTACAGCGAGCACAGATACGCAGTATCTT. Translated, it gives CASSQVTASTDTQYL. V gene TRBV4-3 combines with J gene TRBJ2-3; D unclear. There are 15 residues in the CDR3. Per the germline V gene, CDR1 is LGHNA and CDR2 is YSLEER. Deletions cut 1 base from V and 0 bases from J, with 8 bases between.

In this sample, this clonotype turned up a few times. The V gene is TRBV24-1, the J gene TRBJ1-5; possibly TRBD1 for D (5 bases). The CDR3 spans 14 residues. The V and J ends lost 3 bases and 3 bases respectively, with 8 bases between them. Germline V gene data show CDR1 as KGHDR and CDR2 as SFDVKD. The CDR3 spells CATSDRQSNQPQHF. The CDR3 DNA reads TGTGCCACCAGTGATAGACAGTCCAATCAGCCCCAGCATTTT.

There are a few counts of this clonotype. The rearrangement links TRBV27 to TRBJ2-1; 7 nucleotides line up with TRBD2. V gave up 4 bases and J gave up 3 bases; unmatched junction bases: 3. CDR3 length: 14 amino acids. The V gene's germline CDR1 is MNHEY and CDR2 SMNVEV (reference sequence). The CDR3 here is CASSSGLGYNEQFF. CDR3 nucleotide sequence: TGTGCCAGCAGTTCCGGACTAGGCTACAATGAGCAGTTCTTC.

This chain joins TRBV12-3 or TRBV12-4 and TRBJ1-1; no clear D gene. The CDR3 covers 13 residues. Trimming stripped 5 bases from V and 5 bases from J, with 12 bases between. CDR3 in amino acids: CASSPVGRTEAFF. For the CDR3, the DNA is TGTGCCAGCAGTCCCGTTGGGAGAACTGAAGCTTTCTTT.

This chain uses TRBV6-1 with TRBJ2-2; 15 nucleotides agree with TRBD2. Germline V lookup: CDR1 MNHNS, CDR2 SASEGT. This CDR3 is built from 18 residues. After removal of 7 bases from V and 3 bases from J, the junction contained 9 bases not matched to a gene. The CDR3 loop reads CASTSWTSGGVDTGELFF. The DNA of the CDR3 is TGTGCCAGCACCTCATGGACTAGCGGGGGGGTGGACACCGGGGAGCTGTTTTTT.

This clonotype appeared a few times. The chain recombines TRBV2 with TRBJ2-7; 9 bases match TRBD2. The J segment lost 3 bases and the V segment lost 6 bases, leaving 6 bases of the junction unmatched. This CDR3 is 14 amino acids long. Looked up from germline, CDR1 is SNHLY and CDR2 is FYNNEI. CDR3 coding DNA: TGTGCCAGCAGGCTCGCGGGGGGGATCTACGAGCAGTACTTC. Its protein is CASRLAGGIYEQYF. Variable domain in full (rest from reference TRBV2 and TRBJ2-7): EPEVTQTPSHQVTQMGQEVILRCVPISNHLYFYWYRQILGQKVEFLVSFYNNEISEKSEIFDDQFSVERPDGSNFTLKIRSTKLEDSAMYFCASRLAGGIYEQYFGPGTRLTVT.

The chain recombines TRBV6-1 with TRBJ1-6, with 7 bases identical to TRBD1. Germline CDR1 reads MNHNS; CDR2 reads SASEGT. CDR3 length: 15 residues. V lost 5 bases and J lost 7; bases outside the gene matches: 8. This CDR3 is CASSFGQESNSPLHF. As DNA, the CDR3 is TGTGCCAGCAGTTTCGGACAGGAGTCGAATTCACCCCTCCACTTT.

The J gene is TRBJ2-7, the V gene TRBV7-9; 11 positions match TRBD1. The trim removed 4 bases at V and 5 bases at J, leaving 7 bases unmatched. Germline CDR1 is SEHNR and CDR2 is FQNEAQ (reference sequence). The CDR3 has 15 residues. CDR3 bases: TGTGCCAGCAGCTCCGGGACAGGGGGATTTGACGAGCAGTACTTC. This codes for CASSSGTGGFDEQYF. Together with reference TRBV7-9 and TRBJ2-7, the CDR3 gives the full variable domain: DTGVSQNPRHKITKRGQNVTFRCDPISEHNRLYWYRQTLGQGPEFLTYFQNEAQLEKSRLLSDRFSAERPKGSFSTLEIQRTEQGDSAMYLCASSSGTGGFDEQYFGPGTRLTVT.

The V and J genes are TRBV4-3 and TRBJ2-1; D ambiguous. The CDR3 consists of 15 residues. Germline V gene lookup returns CDR1 LGHNA and CDR2 YSLEER. V was trimmed by 0 bases and J by 7 bases, leaving 13 bases between them. The CDR3 sequence: CASSQDRVGRNEQFF. The DNA for the CDR3 is TGCGCCAGCAGCCAAGATCGGGTTGGAAGAAATGAGCAGTTCTTC.

The V gene is TRBV7-4, the J gene TRBJ1-1, with 7 bases lining up with TRBD1. Germline CDR1 and CDR2: SGHVT and SQSDAQ. J was trimmed by 1 base and V by 1 base; bases with no gene match: 3. This CDR3 comprises 15 residues. DNA for the CDR3: TGTGCCAGCAGCTTAGGGACAGGACAGAACACTGAAGCTTTCTTT. Residues: CASSLGTGQNTEAFF.

The V gene is TRBV7-9, the J gene TRBJ2-1; weak D call: TRBD2 (5 bases). Looked up from germline, CDR1 is SEHNR and CDR2 is FQNEAQ (reference sequence). The ends were cut back, 3 bases at V and 6 bases at J, with 9 bases in the middle. The CDR3 has 13 amino acids. This CDR3 is CASSFASINEQFF. The CDR3 nucleotides read TGTGCCAGCAGCTTTGCTAGCATCAATGAGCAGTTCTTC.

This clonotype was detected only a few times. The chain is built from TRBV10-3 and TRBJ2-7; 11 bases line up with TRBD1. Per the germline V gene, CDR1 is ENHRY and CDR2 is SYGVKD. V was pared by 5 bases and J by 4 bases, with 4 bases of the junction left unmatched. The length of the CDR3 is 14 residues. CDR3 sequence: CAISTGTGGYEQYV. DNA for the CDR3: TGTGCCATCAGTACTGGGACAGGGGGTTACGAGCAGTACGTC.

This clonotype was seen ten or more times. The junction shows a germline mismatch at one end, possibly a read error. V usage is TRBV7-7 and J usage is TRBJ2-1; TRBD1 might be the D (5 bases). CDR1 and CDR2 (germline): SSHAT, FNYEAQ (reference sequence). The CDR3 runs to 13 residues. In DNA, the CDR3 is TGTGCTAGCAGCTTCCGGCAGGGTTCTGAGCAGTTCTTC. Its translation: CASSFRQGSEQFF. The complete variable domain, with remaining parts taken from reference TRBV7-7 and TRBJ2-1, reads GAGVSQSPRYKVTKRGQDVTLRCDPISSHATLYWYQQALGQGPEFLTYFNYEAQPDKSGLPSDRFSAERPEGSISTLTIQRTEQRDSAMYRCASSFRQGSEQFFGPGTRLTVL.

The chain employs TRBV19 and TRBJ1-1; tentatively, D is TRBD1 (6 bases). V lost 5 bases and J 6 bases, leaving 19 bases between the germline ends. Germline CDR1 and CDR2: LNHDA and SQIVND (reference sequence). CDR3 length equals 15 residues. CDR3 loop: CASSPGGGFRAEAFF. DNA of the CDR3: TGTGCCAGTAGTCCGGGCGGGGGCTTTCGCGCTGAAGCTTTCTTT. Full variable domain (outside the CDR3, taken from reference TRBV19 and TRBJ1-1): DGGITQSPKYLFRKEGQNVTLSCEQNLNHDAMYWYRQDPGQGLRLIYYSQIVNDFQKGDIAEGYSVSREKKESFPLTVTSAQKNPTAFYLCASSPGGGFRAEAFFGQGTRLTVV.

The chain joins TRBV7-6 to TRBJ2-6; 7 bases agree with TRBD1. Germline CDR1 and CDR2: SGHVS and FNYEAQ. V shed 5 bases, J shed 2 bases, and the junction held 9 bases outside the gene matches. There are 17 residues in the CDR3. Written as DNA, the CDR3 is TGTGCCAGCAGCGCCTGGGACAGAGACACTGGGGCCAACGTCCTGACTTTC. Encoded protein: CASSAWDRDTGANVLTF.

This clonotype has only a few counts. V gene TRBV4-2 combines with J gene TRBJ2-5; TRBD2 is a possible D gene (5 bases). V was cut by 1 base and J by 5 bases, with 11 bases left in between. Germline assignment: CDR1 LGHNA and CDR2 YNFKEQ. This CDR3 has 14 amino acids. In DNA form, the CDR3 reads TGTGCCAGCAGCCAAGCTTCCCCGGGGGAGACCCAGTACTTC. Protein: CASSQASPGETQYF.

Only a few counts were recorded for this clonotype. J is TRBJ1-2 and V is TRBV2, with 8 bases that match TRBD1. Trimming took 6 bases from V and 2 from J; bases not matched to a gene: 5. The germline V gene encodes CDR1 SNHLY and CDR2 FYNNEI. The CDR3 sequence is 14 residues long. The chain's CDR3 is CASRRTGKNYGYTF. CDR3 DNA: TGTGCCAGCAGAAGGACAGGGAAGAACTATGGCTACACCTTC. Using reference TRBV2 and TRBJ1-2 for the parts outside the CDR3, the full variable domain is EPEVTQTPSHQVTQMGQEVILRCVPISNHLYFYWYRQILGQKVEFLVSFYNNEISEKSEIFDDQFSVERPDGSNFTLKIRSTKLEDSAMYFCASRRTGKNYGYTFGSGTRLTVV.

The rearrangement joins TRBV3-1 to TRBJ2-5; possibly TRBD1 or TRBD2 for D (6 bases each). The CDR3 is made up of 16 amino acids. The ends were cut back, 3 bases at V and 2 bases at J, with 16 bases in the middle. Per germline, CDR1 LGHDT and CDR2 YNNKEL (reference sequence). The CDR3 sequence: CASSQVGGGPQETQYF. The CDR3 DNA follows: TGTGCCAGCAGCCAGGTAGGGGGAGGTCCGCAAGAGACCCAGTACTTC.

The table lists this clonotype with many counts. V gene TRBV7-8 combines with J gene TRBJ2-1; no definite D call. The V end was cut by 1 base, the J end by 0 bases, with 10 bases between. The CDR3 extends over 16 amino acids. From germline, CDR1 is SGHVS and CDR2 FQNEAQ. The CDR3 DNA reads as TGTGCCAGCAGCTTAGAGCCATCCCGCTCCTACAATGAGCAGTTCTTC. It codes for CASSLEPSRSYNEQFF.

V is TRBV7-6 and J is TRBJ2-2; the D gene is possibly TRBD2 (5 bases). This CDR3 has 12 amino acids. CDR1 and CDR2 from the germline V gene are SGHVS and FNYEAQ. The germline V and J ends were trimmed by 8 bases and 6 bases, with 10 bases remaining between them. CDR3 nucleotides: TGTGCCAGCGGGAGTCACCCCGGGGAGCTGTTTTTT. Translating gives CASGSHPGELFF.

This clonotype was detected a few times. V and J are TRBV7-9 and TRBJ1-2; D is undetermined. This CDR3 has 12 amino acids. V lost 5 bases and J lost 5, with 9 bases in between. CDR1 SEHNR and CDR2 FQNEAQ come from the germline V gene (reference sequence). The CDR3 protein is CASSKSQYGYTF. In nucleotides, the CDR3 is TGTGCCAGCAGCAAAAGCCAGTATGGCTACACCTTC.

The chain has TRBV6-8 and TRBJ2-1; 10 bases match TRBD2. Germline V gene lookup returns CDR1 MNHGY and CDR2 SAAAGT. V lost 6 bases, J lost 9 bases, and 5 bases stayed unmatched. CDR3 length equals 13 residues. CDR3 nucleotides: TGTGCCAGCAGCCCCGGACTAGCGGTTGAGCAGTTCTTC. Its translation is CASSPGLAVEQFF.

This clonotype was seen a few times. In nucleotides, the CDR3 is TGTGCCAGCAGGTCTGGGGGGTTGCGTGGCTACACCTTC. Its protein is CASRSGGLRGYTF. The J gene is TRBJ1-2, the V gene TRBV27; weak D call: TRBD1 (5 bases). Germline V gene lookup returns CDR1 MNHEY and CDR2 SMNVEV (reference sequence). Trimming removed 6 bases from V and 7 bases from J, with 15 bases in between. The CDR3 is 13 residues long.

This rearrangement joins TRBV27 to TRBJ2-1; 13 bases align to TRBD2. The germline V gene encodes CDR1 MNHEY and CDR2 SMNVEV (reference sequence). The CDR3 sequence is 16 residues long. Unmatched junction bases numbered 3, after V lost 3 bases and J lost 4 bases. In nucleotides, the CDR3 is TGTGCCAGCAGTTTTCAACTAGCGGGGGGGTACAATGAGCAGTTCTTC. Translated: CASSFQLAGGYNEQFF.

This clonotype came up a few times. The rearrangement uses TRBV7-9 and TRBJ2-7; 8 bases are a match to TRBD1. V shed 1 base, J shed 4 bases, and the junction held 9 bases outside the gene matches. Germline V gene sequence: CDR1 SEHNR, CDR2 FQNEAQ (reference sequence). The CDR3 extends over 16 amino acids. The CDR3 reads CASSLVDRALIYEQYV. The CDR3 DNA is TGTGCCAGCAGCTTAGTGGACAGGGCTCTAATTTACGAGCAGTACGTC.

This clonotype appeared many times. J is TRBJ1-6 and V is TRBV5-5, with 10 bases fitting TRBD1. The V segment lost 4 bases and the J segment 12 bases; nucleotides outside the gene matches: 4. The CDR3 contains 13 residues. Germline loops: CDR1 SGHKS, CDR2 YYEKEE (reference sequence). The CDR3 bases are TGTGCCAGCAGCCGGGACAGGGGTGTACCCCTCCACTTT. It codes for CASSRDRGVPLHF.

The CDR3 loop reads CASSAGKGIYKQYV. The CDR3 DNA reads as TGTGCCAGCAGTGCCGGGAAGGGGATTTACAAGCAGTACGTC. J is TRBJ2-7 and V is TRBV6-6; perhaps D is TRBD1 or TRBD2 (5 bases each). This CDR3 is 14 amino acids long. Looked up from germline, CDR1 is MNHNY and CDR2 is SVGAGI (reference sequence). Between the trimmed V and J ends, which lost 5 bases and 8 bases, there was a span of 19 bases.